This TCR beta chain was recovered during a study of chemoradiotherapy in HPV16-positive cancers. The overall study: Functional T-cell assays on two HPV16-positive patients' cells defined candidate HPV-specific clones and common TCR motifs. Study conclusions and caveats: During treatment, candidate HPV-specific clones and E7-related motifs expanded in tumor. The functional HPV-specific definition rests on just two HPV16-positive patients.

Germline V gene sequence: CDR1 MNHNY, CDR2 SVGAGI (reference sequence). The ends lost 4 bases at V and 9 bases at J; junction bases unmatched: 8. The CDR3 sequence is 15 residues long. Profiled with immunoSEQ multiplex PCR; TCRdb holds only in-frame clones, not every one. This table holds thousands of clones, 80% to 90% found once. Note on this clone: Its antigen remains unknown.

Sequencing used tumor tissue, obtained from a patient who underwent chemoradiotherapy. J is TRBJ2-3 and V is TRBV6-6; TRBD2 aligns across 12 bases. The receptor's source is a human donor with HPV-associated anogenital cancer. CDR3 protein: CASSSSGGASITQYF. The CDR3 DNA reads as TGTGCCAGCAGTTCTAGCGGGGGGGCCTCAATCACGCAGTATTTT.